Shown below are 15 T cell receptor beta chains from a single sample sequenced in a study of cytomegalovirus exposure and HLA in healthy donors. The PCR ran on 60 Vbeta and 13 Jbeta primers. Sequencing was performed with immunoSEQ multiplex PCR; in TCRdb, only in-frame clones are kept and a portion is missing. Of 200,000 to 250,000 clones in the sample, about 85% were seen once. The specimen sequenced was PBMCs. These receptors were taken from a girl aged 2-10 years in good health and CMV-seronegative.

The rearrangement joins TRBV4-1 to TRBJ2-7, with 8 bases that match TRBD2. The germline V gene encodes CDR1 MGHRA and CDR2 YSYEKL. CDR3 length: 16 residues. V shed 1 base, J shed 4 bases, and the junction held 9 bases outside the gene matches. The chain's CDR3 is CASSQARSGSFYEQYF. CDR3 sequence (DNA): TGCGCCAGCAGCCAAGCCAGAAGCGGGAGTTTTTACGAGCAGTACTTC.

The chain employs TRBV6-5 and TRBJ1-1; D is uncertain. Germline V gene data show CDR1 as MNHEY and CDR2 as SVGAGI. The CDR3 runs to 14 residues. Trimming left V 0 bases short and J 8 bases short, with 13 bases between. As DNA, the CDR3 is TGTGCCAGCAGTTACTCGAAATGGGCTTCCGAAGCTTTCTTT. This codes for CASSYSKWASEAFF.

The chain has TRBV7-2 and TRBJ2-1, with 9 bases lining up with TRBD2. Trimming at V came to 1 base and at J to 5 bases, leaving 3 bases not matched to a gene. The germline V gene has CDR1 SGHTA and CDR2 FQGNSA. The CDR3 is made up of 15 amino acids. CDR3 sequence: CASSLVAGENNEQFF. CDR3 coding DNA: TGTGCCAGCAGCTTAGTAGCGGGGGAAAACAATGAGCAGTTCTTC.

CDR3 nucleotide sequence: TGTGCCAGCAGTTTAGGTTCCGGGGCTAACTATGGCTACACCTTC. This sequence encodes CASSLGSGANYGYTF. The V and J genes are TRBV27 and TRBJ1-2; D ambiguous. The germline V and J ends were trimmed by 2 bases and 0 bases, with 10 bases remaining between them. CDR1 is MNHEY, CDR2 SMNVEV, per germline (reference sequence). The CDR3 runs to 15 residues.

The J gene is TRBJ1-2, the V gene TRBV5-4; D possibly corresponds to TRBD1 (5 bases). The V gene's germline CDR1 is SGHNT and CDR2 YYREEE (reference sequence). V lost 0 bases, J lost 1 base, and 7 bases lay in between. There are 14 residues in the CDR3. The chain's CDR3 is CASSLDRLNYGYTF. In DNA form, the CDR3 reads TGTGCCAGCAGCTTGGACAGGCTTAACTATGGCTACACCTTC.

V is TRBV7-9 and J is TRBJ1-3; the D gene is possibly TRBD1 (5 bases). Germline CDR1 reads SEHNR; CDR2 reads FQNEAQ (reference sequence). The V end lost 1 base, the J end lost 2 bases, and 12 bases lay between the germline ends. The CDR3 totals 16 residues. CDR3 DNA: TGTGCCAGCAGCTTAGGGGCGGGGGAAGCTGGAAACACCATATATTTT. It codes for CASSLGAGEAGNTIYF.

The chain couples TRBV2 to TRBJ2-7; tentative D call: TRBD2 (6 bases). The CDR3 runs 13 residues. V lost 6 bases to trimming and J lost 6 bases, with 15 bases between them. Germline V CDR1 and CDR2: SNHLY, FYNNEI. This chain's CDR3 is CASRGTGAVEQYF. The CDR3 nucleotides read TGTGCCAGCAGGGGGACGGGAGCAGTCGAGCAGTACTTC.

In nucleotides, the CDR3 is TGCGCCAGCAGACCCGGGACTAGCGGAGTTAGCTCCTACAATGAGCAGTTCTTC. It codes for CASRPGTSGVSSYNEQFF. This chain uses TRBV10-2 with TRBJ2-1; 11 positions agree with TRBD2. CDR3 length equals 18 residues. From germline, CDR1 is WSHSY and CDR2 SAAADI. V shed 6 bases and J 0 bases; nucleotides not matched to a gene: 10.

The rearrangement uses TRBV9 and TRBJ2-3; no firm D call. The V gene lost 0 bases and the J gene lost 5 bases, with 4 bases spanning the gap. Per germline, CDR1 SGDLS and CDR2 YYNGEE. CDR3 length equals 12 residues. CDR3 DNA: TGTGCCAGCAGCGTAGCGGGAGATACGCAGTATTTT. Translated: CASSVAGDTQYF.

This chain links TRBV29-1 with TRBJ2-1, with a weak D call TRBD2 (5 bases). CDR1 and CDR2 from the germline V gene are SQVTM and ANQGSEA. Between the trimmed V and J ends, which lost 1 base and 8 bases, there was a span of 15 bases. This CDR3 spans 14 amino acids. CDR3 in DNA: TGCAGCGTTGAAGGCGGGCGGACGTTGGATGAGCAGTTCTTC. Residues: CSVEGGRTLDEQFF.

This chain joins TRBV7-9 and TRBJ1-1; 9 nucleotides match TRBD1. Trimming cost V 3 bases and J 14 bases; bases outside gene matches: 10. In germline, CDR1 is SEHNR, CDR2 FQNEAQ (reference sequence). CDR3 length: 13 amino acids. CDR3 DNA sequence: TGTGCCAGCAGCTTTAAGGACGGGACAGGGCACTTCTTT. This sequence encodes CASSFKDGTGHFF.

The gene calls are TRBV6-5 and TRBJ1-2; 7 nucleotides agree with TRBD1. The germline gives CDR1 MNHEY, CDR2 SVGAGI. This CDR3 region has 15 residues. Trimming took 6 bases from V and 0 from J; bases not matched to a gene: 7. The CDR3 coding sequence is TGTGCCAGCAGGCTCACAGGGGTGGCTAACTATGGCTACACCTTC. It is translated as CASRLTGVANYGYTF.

The chain links TRBV5-1 to TRBJ2-3; no clear D gene. Looked up from germline, CDR1 is SGHRS and CDR2 is YFSETQ. The CDR3 covers 14 residues. Trimming left V 0 bases short and J 2 bases short, with 7 bases between. The CDR3 loop is CASSLGQATDTQYF. CDR3 sequence (DNA): TGCGCCAGCAGCTTGGGGCAGGCCACAGATACGCAGTATTTT.

This chain uses TRBV2 with TRBJ2-7; the match to TRBD1 covers 8 bases. Germline assignment: CDR1 SNHLY and CDR2 FYNNEI. The CDR3 consists of 14 residues. Trimming cost V 5 bases and J 0 bases; bases outside gene matches: 3. CDR3 sequence (DNA): TGTGCCAGCAGTAGACAGGGGATCTCCTACGAGCAGTACTTC. Protein: CASSRQGISYEQYF. The full variable domain, with the rest looked up from reference TRBV2 and TRBJ2-7, is EPEVTQTPSHQVTQMGQEVILRCVPISNHLYFYWYRQILGQKVEFLVSFYNNEISEKSEIFDDQFSVERPDGSNFTLKIRSTKLEDSAMYFCASSRQGISYEQYFGPGTRLTVT.

CDR3 protein: CATRLAVQETQYF. The CDR3 DNA reads TGCGCCACCCGACTAGCGGTCCAAGAGACCCAGTACTTC. The rearrangement links TRBV10-2 to TRBJ2-5, with 9 bases identical to TRBD2. The CDR3 is 13 residues long. V shed 10 bases and J 1 base; nucleotides not matched to a gene: 4. Germline V gene sequence: CDR1 WSHSY, CDR2 SAAADI.